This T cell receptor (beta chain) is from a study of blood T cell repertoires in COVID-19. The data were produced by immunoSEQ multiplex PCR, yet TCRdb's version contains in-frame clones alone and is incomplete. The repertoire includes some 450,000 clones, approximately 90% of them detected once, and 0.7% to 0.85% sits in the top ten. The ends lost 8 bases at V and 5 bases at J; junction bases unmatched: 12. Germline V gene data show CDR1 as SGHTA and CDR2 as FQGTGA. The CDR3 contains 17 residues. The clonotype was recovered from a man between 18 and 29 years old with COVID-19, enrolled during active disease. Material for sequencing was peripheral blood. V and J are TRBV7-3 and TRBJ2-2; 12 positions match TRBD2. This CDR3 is CASLGLAGGPGTGELFF. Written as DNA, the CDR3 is TGTGCCAGCCTAGGGCTAGCGGGAGGGCCTGGAACCGGGGAGCTGTTTTTT.